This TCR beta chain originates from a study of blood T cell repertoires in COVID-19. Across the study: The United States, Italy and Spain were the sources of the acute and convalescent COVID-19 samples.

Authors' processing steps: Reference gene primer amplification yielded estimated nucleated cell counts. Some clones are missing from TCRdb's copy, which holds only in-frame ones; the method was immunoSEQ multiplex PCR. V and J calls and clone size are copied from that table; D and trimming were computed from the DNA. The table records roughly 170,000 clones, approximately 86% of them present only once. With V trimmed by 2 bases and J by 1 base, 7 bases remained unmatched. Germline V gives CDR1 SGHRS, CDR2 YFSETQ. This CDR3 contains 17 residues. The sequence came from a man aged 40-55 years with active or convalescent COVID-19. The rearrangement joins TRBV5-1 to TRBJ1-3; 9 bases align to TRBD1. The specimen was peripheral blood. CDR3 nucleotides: TGCGCCAGCAGCTTACAAGGACAGGGGAGGTCTGGAAACACCATATATTTT. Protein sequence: CASSLQGQGRSGNTIYF.